This T cell receptor (beta chain) came from a study of blood T cell repertoires in COVID-19. Study information: Samples came from the United States, Italy and Spain, spanning acute and convalescent COVID-19.

Using immunoSEQ multiplex PCR, the repertoire was profiled, and TCRdb retains in-frame clones only, with some absent. The sample yields over 100,000 clones, approximately 88% seen once. The CDR3 extends over 13 amino acids. V was pared by 3 bases and J by 7 bases, with 10 bases between. Germline V gene lookup returns CDR1 SGHTA and CDR2 FQGNSA. The chain couples TRBV7-2 to TRBJ1-5, with D maybe TRBD1 (6 bases). The TCR comes from a man in his fifties with acute or convalescent COVID-19. Sequenced material: peripheral blood. The CDR3 sequence is CASSFAGDQPQHF. The CDR3 nucleotides read TGTGCCAGCAGCTTCGCAGGGGACCAGCCCCAGCATTTT.